This entry lists 28 T cell receptor beta chains sequenced from one sample in a study of blood T cell repertoires in COVID-19. Here immunoSEQ multiplex PCR was the method, and the copy in TCRdb shows in-frame clones only, minus some. The table lists 270,000 or so clones, around nine tenths of them singletons. Sequenced: PBMCs or T cells enriched from blood (not recorded which). The origin of the receptors is a woman aged 18-30 years who had recovered from COVID-19.

V and J are TRBV3-1 (or the pseudogene TRBV3-2) and TRBJ2-6; D perhaps matches TRBD1 (6 bases). CDR1 is LGHDT and CDR2 is YNNKEL in the germline V gene (reference sequence). Between the trimmed V and J ends, which lost 3 bases and 0 bases, there was a span of 15 bases. The CDR3 runs to 18 residues. CDR3 nucleotides: TGTGCCAGCAGCCAGTGGGCAGGGGATTACTCTGGGGCCAACGTCCTGACTTTC. Protein sequence: CASSQWAGDYSGANVLTF.

The V gene is TRBV11-3, the J gene TRBJ2-7, with a weak D call TRBD2 (5 bases). The CDR3 sequence is 15 residues long. The V gene lost 3 bases and the J gene lost 5 bases, with 17 bases spanning the gap. Germline lookup yields CDR1 SGHNT and CDR2 YENEEA. The CDR3 nucleotides are TGTGCCAGCAGCTTCGATCCGGGAACAGCACACGAGCAGTACTTC. As protein: CASSFDPGTAHEQYF. Drawing the rest from reference TRBV11-3 and TRBJ2-7, the complete variable domain is EAGVVQSPRYKIIEKKQPVAFWCNPISGHNTLYWYLQNLGQGPELLIRYENEEAVDDSQLPKDRFSAERLKGVDSTLKIQPAELGDSAVYLCASSFDPGTAHEQYFGPGTRLTVT.

V and J are TRBV4-1 and TRBJ1-2, with TRBD1 as a possible D gene (5 bases). There are 13 residues in the CDR3. CDR1 is MGHRA and CDR2 is YSYEKL in the germline V gene. Trimming stripped 0 bases from V and 7 bases from J, with 9 bases between. In DNA, the CDR3 is TGCGCCAGCAGCCAAGACGCGGGGCGTGGCTACACCTTC. Its protein is CASSQDAGRGYTF.

The rearrangement uses TRBV4-3 and TRBJ2-7, with TRBD1 identical over 10 bases. The germline gives CDR1 LGHNA, CDR2 YSLEER. The CDR3 runs 16 residues. The V and J ends lost 4 bases and 2 bases, in that order; junction bases with no gene match: 8. The CDR3 protein is CASSPSTGGDPYEQYF. The CDR3 nucleotides read TGCGCCAGCAGCCCTTCGACAGGGGGCGATCCCTACGAGCAGTACTTC.

For this clone: A read error may produce the germline difference seen at one junction end. The V gene is TRBV25-1, the J gene TRBJ2-5; 8 nucleotides agree with TRBD1. CDR1 and CDR2 (germline): MGHDK, SYGVNS. The CDR3 has 16 amino acids. CDR3 DNA: TGTGCCAGCAGCGAATTCCTTGGACAGGGAGGAGAGACCCAGTACTTC. Translating it yields CASSEFLGQGGETQYF.

The chain carries TRBV15 and TRBJ2-3, with 11 bases lining up with TRBD2. The V and J ends lost 1 base and 5 bases, in that order; junction bases with no gene match: 5. CDR1 LNHNV and CDR2 YYDKDF come from the germline V gene (reference sequence). The CDR3 length is 16 residues. The CDR3: CATSRVAGGYVDTQYF. CDR3 nucleotides: TGTGCCACCAGCAGAGTAGCGGGAGGGTATGTAGATACGCAGTATTTT.

This rearrangement joins TRBV6-5 to TRBJ2-5; 10 bases are a match to TRBD1. The germline CDR1 and CDR2 sequences are MNHEY and SVGAGI. V shed 1 base, J shed 3 bases, and the junction held 5 bases outside the gene matches. This CDR3 region has 16 residues. The CDR3 DNA is TGTGCCAGCAGTTACTTAACCGGGACAGGGGAAGAGACCCAGTACTTC. Protein product: CASSYLTGTGEETQYF.

The genes are TRBV6-5 and TRBJ2-5, with a possible D match to TRBD1 (6 bases). V shed 2 bases and J shed 4 bases, with 14 bases lying between them. The germline V gene has CDR1 MNHEY and CDR2 SVGAGI. The CDR3 length is 15 residues. CDR3 in DNA: TGTGCCAGCAGTTACCGACCCCAGGGGAGAGAGACCCAGTACTTC. Translation: CASSYRPQGRETQYF.

J is TRBJ1-1 and V is TRBV5-1; 10 nucleotides align to TRBD1. The CDR3 has 15 amino acids. V shed 4 bases, J shed 6 bases, and the junction held 9 bases outside the gene matches. Germline V gene sequence: CDR1 SGHRS, CDR2 YFSETQ. The CDR3 DNA follows: TGCGCCAGCAGCACCCGACAGGGGGCAGATGCTGAAGCTTTCTTT. Translating it yields CASSTRQGADAEAFF.

The V and J genes are TRBV18 and TRBJ2-1, with D possibly TRBD2 on 5 matching bases. V lost 4 bases and J 8 bases, leaving 30 bases between the germline ends. The germline CDR1 and CDR2 sequences are KGHSH and LQKENI. This CDR3 has 19 amino acids. For the CDR3, the DNA is TGTGCCAGCTCACTACTACCCCTGCTGCTTAGCGTGGGAGTCTATGAGCAGTTCTTC. Its protein is CASSLLPLLLSVGVYEQFF.

This clone was picked up one time. V gene TRBV24-1 combines with J gene TRBJ2-2, with D tentatively TRBD2 (6 bases). V was pared by 9 bases and J by 3 bases, with 19 bases between. Germline CDR1 reads KGHDR; CDR2 reads SFDVKD. This CDR3 region has 16 residues. CDR3 DNA sequence: TGTGCCACCTCACAAACAGACGGGAGAGACACCGGGGAGCTGTTTTTT. It codes for CATSQTDGRDTGELFF.

The rearrangement links TRBV15 to TRBJ1-4, with D unresolved. The CDR3 length is 15 residues. Germline CDR1 LNHNV, CDR2 YYDKDF (reference sequence). Trimming took 0 bases from V and 4 from J, leaving 9 bases between them. CDR3 amino acids: CATSRDFGVNEKLFF. CDR3 sequence (DNA): TGTGCCACCAGCAGAGATTTCGGGGTTAATGAAAAACTGTTTTTT.

The V gene is TRBV7-9, the J gene TRBJ1-1; no reliable D call. V was trimmed by 1 base and J by 4 bases, leaving 10 bases between them. The CDR3 spans 14 residues. The germline V gene has CDR1 SEHNR and CDR2 FQNEAQ (reference sequence). The CDR3, as DNA: TGTGCCAGCAGCTTAGTAGTGGAGGCCACTGAAGCTTTCTTT. It specifies CASSLVVEATEAFF.

This rearrangement joins TRBV7-9 to TRBJ2-3, with 16 nucleotides matching TRBD2. CDR1 SEHNR and CDR2 FQNEAQ come from the germline V gene (reference sequence). The CDR3 has 18 amino acids. Trimming removed 5 bases from V and 6 bases from J; junction bases left unmatched: 11. The DNA of the CDR3 is TGTGCCAGCAGCAATAATCGGGGACTAGCGGGAGGGCCGGATACGCAGTATTTT. Its protein product is CASSNNRGLAGGPDTQYF.

This chain joins TRBV27 and TRBJ2-2, with a weak D call TRBD2 (7 bases). The length of the CDR3 is 13 residues. V lost 6 bases to trimming and J lost 6 bases, with 11 bases between them. Germline values: CDR1 MNHEY, CDR2 SMNVEV (reference sequence). The DNA of the CDR3 is TGTGCCAGCAGGTGGGGGGGCTCCGGGGAGCTGTTTTTT. Residues: CASRWGGSGELFF.

This chain uses TRBV2 with TRBJ1-1; weak D call: TRBD1 (6 bases). The CDR3 is made up of 13 amino acids. Germline assignment: CDR1 SNHLY and CDR2 FYNNEI. Trimming stripped 10 bases from V and 3 bases from J, with 15 bases between. The DNA for the CDR3 is TGTGCCACCACGACAGGATGGGACACTGAAGCTTTCTTT. Its protein is CATTTGWDTEAFF.

The chain uses TRBV4-1 and TRBJ2-1; D might be TRBD2 (5 bases). Germline V gene data show CDR1 as MGHRA and CDR2 as YSYEKL. This CDR3 has 17 amino acids. V was trimmed by 0 bases and J by 1 base, leaving 13 bases between them. CDR3 sequence: CASSQEVTSGSYNEQFF. The CDR3 region has the DNA TGCGCCAGCAGCCAAGAAGTAACCAGCGGTTCCTACAATGAGCAGTTCTTC.

V is TRBV4-1 and J is TRBJ1-1, with D possibly matching TRBD1 (6 bases). Germline CDR1 reads MGHRA; CDR2 reads YSYEKL. Trimming stripped 4 bases from V and 0 bases from J, with 12 bases between. The CDR3 has 15 residues. This chain's CDR3 is CASSPGGAVNTEAFF. The CDR3 coding sequence is TGCGCCAGCAGCCCCGGGGGGGCGGTGAACACTGAAGCTTTCTTT.

The chain is built from TRBV19 and TRBJ1-1, with no clear D. Trimming removed 7 bases from V and 1 base from J, with 7 bases in between. There are 12 residues in the CDR3. The V gene's germline CDR1 is LNHDA and CDR2 SQIVND (reference sequence). CDR3 DNA: TGTGCCAGTAACGAGTGGAACACTGAAGCTTTCTTT. Residues: CASNEWNTEAFF.

The V gene is TRBV5-6, the J gene TRBJ2-2, with TRBD2 identical over 12 bases. The germline V gene has CDR1 SGHDT and CDR2 YYEEEE. The V and J ends lost 5 bases and 3 bases, in that order; junction bases with no gene match: 8. CDR3 length: 17 residues. CDR3 residues: CASRRGLAGIHTGELFF. The CDR3 bases are TGTGCCAGCAGGCGAGGACTAGCGGGGATACACACCGGGGAGCTGTTTTTT.

The rearrangement links TRBV11-2 to TRBJ2-1; a weak D match, TRBD2 (5 bases). V lost 5 bases and J lost 0, with 14 bases in between. The CDR3 has 16 amino acids. Germline V lookup: CDR1 SGHAT, CDR2 FQNNGV. DNA for the CDR3: TGTGCCAGCAGCCCCAGGACTCCTGACTCCTACAATGAGCAGTTCTTC. It specifies CASSPRTPDSYNEQFF.

The rearrangement links TRBV18 to TRBJ1-4, with D possibly TRBD1 on 5 matching bases. Between the trimmed V and J ends, which lost 1 base and 6 bases, there was a span of 18 bases. CDR3 length equals 17 residues. Per germline, CDR1 KGHSH and CDR2 LQKENI. The CDR3 loop reads CASSPRGSHSGDEKLFF. DNA for the CDR3: TGTGCCAGCTCACCACGGGGTAGTCACTCGGGGGATGAAAAACTGTTTTTT.

V and J are TRBV5-1 and TRBJ2-5; 12 bases match TRBD2. V trimming: 3 bases; J trimming: 4 bases; junction bases outside the gene matches: 7. Germline-derived CDR1 and CDR2 are SGHRS and YFSETQ. The CDR3 has 16 amino acids. CDR3 protein: CASSSGLAGNGETQYF. CDR3 in DNA: TGCGCCAGCAGCTCTGGACTAGCGGGAAATGGAGAGACCCAGTACTTC.

The rearrangement links TRBV30 to TRBJ1-4, with 8 bases identical to TRBD1. Germline V gene sequence: CDR1 GTSNPN, CDR2 SVGIG (reference sequence). The J segment lost 5 bases and the V segment lost 4 bases, leaving 6 bases of the junction unmatched. The CDR3 is 14 residues long. The CDR3 bases are TGTGCCTGGACTCCCCGGGACAGGAATGAAAAACTGTTTTTT. Protein: CAWTPRDRNEKLFF.

The chain links TRBV21-1 to TRBJ2-2; whether TRBD2, the table's D call, matches the DNA was not checked. TRBV21-1 is labeled a pseudogene. This CDR3 comprises 18 residues. Here the CDR3 reads CASNGTSRPLKNTGELFF. The CDR3 DNA reads as TGTGCCAGCAACGGGACTTCCAGACCATTAAAGAACACCGGGGAGCTGTTTTTT.

The chain is built from TRBV12-3 or TRBV12-4 and TRBJ1-5; D not resolved. This CDR3 has 13 amino acids. Trimming removed 5 bases at V and 4 bases at J, with 9 bases between. The DNA for the CDR3 is TGTGCCAGCAGTAGCGGCTCAAATCAGCCCCAGCATTTT. As protein: CASSSGSNQPQHF.

V gene TRBV13 combines with J gene TRBJ2-3, with 7 bases that match TRBD2. The V and J ends lost 5 bases and 4 bases, in that order; junction bases with no gene match: 12. The CDR3 extends over 16 amino acids. CDR1 is PRHDT, CDR2 FYEKMQ, per germline (reference sequence). CDR3 sequence (DNA): TGTGCCAGCAGCCGCCGTGGGGGGGGTGTCCCAGATACGCAGTATTTT. It codes for CASSRRGGGVPDTQYF.

The chain carries TRBV5-1 and TRBJ2-3; perhaps TRBD2 as D (5 bases). The V and J ends lost 4 bases and 2 bases respectively, with 20 bases between them. The CDR3 extends over 17 amino acids. Germline CDR1 SGHRS, CDR2 YFSETQ. The CDR3 nucleotides are TGCGCCAGCAGCAGATCCGCACTAGATTCCCTCACAGATACGCAGTATTTT. Encoded protein: CASSRSALDSLTDTQYF.